This is a list of T cell receptor beta chains from one sample in a study of OX40 agonist ivuxolimab in advanced cancers. The repertoire was sequenced with immunoSEQ multiplex PCR; TCRdb's copy has only in-frame clones and lacks some. The profile shows around 29,000 clones, approximately 86% of them singletons. Material: CD4+ or CD8+ T cells sorted from blood, obtained in a trial of the OX40 agonist ivuxolimab. These receptors were taken from an adult with an advanced solid tumor such as melanoma, head and neck, liver or kidney cancer. CDR3s include the opening cysteine and the closing phenylalanine or tryptophan. D genes are given only for firm matches. A clone size is listed for some rows: how often the clone was seen (once, few, many), or a class if it is expanded.

J	size	V	D	CDR3	DNA
TRBJ2-7	few	TRBV7-9	.	CASSPLSYEQYF	TGTGCCAGCAGCCCTCTGAGCTACGAGCAGTACTTC
TRBJ1-5	.	TRBV13	.	CASSLGGGNQPQHF	TGTGCCAGCAGCTTAGGAGGGGGAAATCAGCCCCAGCATTTT
TRBJ2-5	.	TRBV28	.	CASSLWDPRQETQYF	TGTGCCAGCAGTTTATGGGACCCTCGGCAAGAGACCCAGTACTTC
TRBJ2-3	once	TRBV16	.	CASSRNLDSTDTQYF	TGTGCCAGCAGCCGCAACCTCGACAGCACAGATACGCAGTATTTT
TRBJ1-1	.	TRBV28	.	CASSLSVNTEAFF	TGTGCCAGCAGTTTATCAGTGAACACTGAAGCTTTCTTT
TRBJ2-1	.	TRBV9	.	CASSVDVASNEQFF	TGTGCCAGCAGCGTAGATGTAGCGAGCAATGAGCAGTTCTTC
TRBJ1-4	once	TRBV2	TRBD1	CASSDLQGDEKLFF	TGTGCCAGCAGTGACTTACAGGGGGATGAAAAACTGTTTTTT
TRBJ2-6	.	TRBV27	.	CASSGQPGANVLTF	TGTGCCAGCAGTGGACAACCTGGGGCCAACGTCCTGACTTTC
TRBJ2-7	.	TRBV5-1	.	CASSLFGGSSYEQYF	TGCGCCAGCAGCTTGTTTGGGGGCAGTTCCTACGAGCAGTACTTC
TRBJ2-2	.	TRBV5-4	TRBD2	CASSGGTSGGTGELFF	TGTGCCAGCAGCGGTGGGACTAGCGGGGGGACCGGGGAGCTGTTTTTT
TRBJ1-6	.	TRBV27	TRBD1	CASTRDRVSPLHF	TGTGCCAGCACCAGGGACAGGGTTTCACCCCTCCACTTT
TRBJ2-7	.	TRBV15	.	CATSRLAGPRGDEQYF	TGTGCCACCAGCAGATTAGCCGGGCCCCGAGGGGACGAGCAGTACTTC
TRBJ2-7	.	TRBV28	.	CASSFSRPTYEQYF	TGTGCCAGCAGTTTTTCCCGTCCCACCTACGAGCAGTACTTC
TRBJ2-5	.	TRBV29-1	TRBD1	CSVEDYRQGPETQYF	TGCAGCGTTGAAGACTACAGACAGGGGCCGGAGACCCAGTACTTC
TRBJ1-5	.	TRBV28	.	CASSPDAGSSQPQHF	TGTGCCAGCAGCCCAGATGCAGGGTCCAGTCAGCCCCAGCATTTT
TRBJ1-1	medium-sized	TRBV7-2	TRBD1	CASSWGSGTGEAFF	TGTGCCAGCAGCTGGGGTTCCGGGACAGGTGAAGCTTTCTTT
TRBJ2-1	.	TRBV30	TRBD2	CAWSSGGREQFF	TGTGCCTGGAGTAGCGGGGGCCGGGAGCAGTTCTTC
TRBJ2-5	.	TRBV9	TRBD1	CASSRQGGMGTQYF	TGTGCCAGCAGTCGACAGGGCGGCATGGGGACCCAGTACTTC
TRBJ2-7	.	TRBV19	TRBD2	CASSPIGRDGNYEQYF	TGTGCCAGTAGTCCCATCGGGAGGGACGGAAACTACGAGCAGTACTTC
TRBJ2-7	.	TRBV27	.	CASRPEGFTWEQYF	TGTGCCAGCAGGCCCGAAGGCTTCACGTGGGAGCAGTACTTC
TRBJ2-2	.	TRBV18	.	CASSPLLLNTGELFF	TGTGCCAGCTCACCTCTCTTATTGAACACCGGGGAGCTGTTTTTT
TRBJ1-1	.	TRBV27	.	CASSLWLGTEAFF	TGTGCCAGCAGTTTGTGGTTGGGCACTGAAGCTTTCTTT
TRBJ1-1	once	TRBV5-6	TRBD1	CASSLEDRAEEGF	TGTGCCAGCAGCTTGGAGGACAGGGCGGAGGAGGGGTTT
TRBJ2-5	.	TRBV4-3	TRBD2	CASSRTSRGGPRETQYF	TGCGCCAGCAGCCGTACTAGTCGGGGGGGGCCTCGGGAGACCCAGTACTTC
TRBJ1-1	.	TRBV29-1	TRBD1	CSADRVGLTEAFF	TGCAGCGCGGACAGGGTGGGTCTCACTGAAGCTTTCTTT